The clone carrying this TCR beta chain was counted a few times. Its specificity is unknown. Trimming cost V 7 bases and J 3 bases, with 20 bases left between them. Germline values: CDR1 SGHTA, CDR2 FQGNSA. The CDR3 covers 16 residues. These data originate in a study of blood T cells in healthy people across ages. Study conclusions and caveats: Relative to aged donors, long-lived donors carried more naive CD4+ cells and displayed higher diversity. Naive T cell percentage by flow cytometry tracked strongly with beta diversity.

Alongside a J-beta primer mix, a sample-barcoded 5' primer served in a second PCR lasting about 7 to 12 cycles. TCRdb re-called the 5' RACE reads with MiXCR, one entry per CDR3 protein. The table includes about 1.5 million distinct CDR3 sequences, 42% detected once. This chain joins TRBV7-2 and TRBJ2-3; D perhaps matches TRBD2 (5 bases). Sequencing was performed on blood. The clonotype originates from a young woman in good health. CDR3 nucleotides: TGTGCCAGCACTGTGCACCCAATGGGGAGTACAGATACGCAGTATTTT. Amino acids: CASTVHPMGSTDTQYF.